Shown below are 26 T cell receptor beta chains from a single sample sequenced in a study of blood T cell repertoires in COVID-19. TCRdb keeps only in-frame clones here, not all; method: immunoSEQ multiplex PCR. The sample consists of about 210,000 clones, roughly four fifths of them appearing once. The specimen was peripheral blood. These receptors all come from a woman aged 50 to 65 with active or convalescent COVID-19.

This clone has only one observation. This rearrangement joins TRBV10-3 to TRBJ2-7; 7 bases match TRBD2. This CDR3 is 14 amino acids long. V lost 4 bases, J lost 9 bases, and 12 bases stayed unmatched. Germline V gene sequence: CDR1 ENHRY, CDR2 SYGVKD. CDR3 in amino acids: CAISGRGGGFGQYF. The CDR3 DNA follows: TGTGCCATCAGTGGCCGGGGCGGGGGTTTCGGGCAGTACTTC.

The genes are TRBV7-9 and TRBJ1-5; D is possibly TRBD1 (6 bases). The CDR3 is 14 amino acids. The germline V gene encodes CDR1 SEHNR and CDR2 FQNEAQ (reference sequence). With 5 bases removed from V and 4 bases from J, the gap between germline ends came to 12 bases. The CDR3 reads CASSDKGGNQPQHF. CDR3 sequence (DNA): TGTGCCAGCAGCGATAAGGGGGGGAATCAGCCCCAGCATTTT. The full variable domain, completed using reference TRBV7-9 and TRBJ1-5, is DTGVSQNPRHKITKRGQNVTFRCDPISEHNRLYWYRQTLGQGPEFLTYFQNEAQLEKSRLLSDRFSAERPKGSFSTLEIQRTEQGDSAMYLCASSDKGGNQPQHFGDGTRLSIL.

Written as DNA, the CDR3 is TGTGCCAGTAGTATAGTATGGAGCTCCTACAATGAGCAGTTCTTC. This translates into CASSIVWSSYNEQFF. The V gene is TRBV19, the J gene TRBJ2-1, with unresolved D. The germline V gene encodes CDR1 LNHDA and CDR2 SQIVND (reference sequence). With 1 base removed from V and 0 bases from J, the gap between germline ends came to 7 bases. This CDR3 has 15 amino acids.

The rearrangement uses TRBV5-1 and TRBJ2-7, with D tentatively TRBD2 (6 bases). This CDR3 is 14 amino acids long. V gave up 3 bases and J gave up 5 bases, with 15 bases separating them. Germline values: CDR1 SGHRS, CDR2 YFSETQ. The CDR3 DNA reads as TGCGCCAGCAGCTGGAGGGATGCGTACGACGAGCAGTACTTC. This sequence encodes CASSWRDAYDEQYF.

V usage is TRBV6-4 and J usage is TRBJ1-4; TRBD1 is a possible D gene (5 bases). The CDR3 consists of 14 residues. The V end was cut by 3 bases, the J end by 5 bases, with 10 bases between. Germline V lookup: CDR1 MRHNA, CDR2 SNTAGT. The CDR3 DNA sequence: TGTGCCAGCAGTGAGGAGGAGGGGAATGAAAAACTGTTTTTT. Amino acids: CASSEEEGNEKLFF.

As for this clone: This specimen includes other DNA sequences encoding the same CDR3. V gene TRBV5-1 combines with J gene TRBJ2-3; unclear D gene. V dropped 4 bases and J dropped 2 bases, with 5 bases sitting between them. Germline assignment: CDR1 SGHRS and CDR2 YFSETQ. This CDR3 region has 12 residues. CDR3 nucleotide sequence: TGCGCCAGCAGCCCGTCCACAGATACGCAGTATTTT. This sequence encodes CASSPSTDTQYF.

The chain has TRBV4-2 and TRBJ2-1; 8 bases are a match to TRBD2. From germline, CDR1 is LGHNA and CDR2 YNFKEQ. The CDR3 has 16 amino acids. The junction had 6 bases not matched to a gene; V was cut back by 3 bases and J by 2 bases. The CDR3 here is CASSHQLAVPYNEQFF. The CDR3 coding sequence is TGTGCCAGCAGCCATCAACTAGCGGTACCCTACAATGAGCAGTTCTTC.

This clone came up once. The rearrangement uses TRBV28 and TRBJ1-1; 7 bases map to TRBD1. This CDR3 is 16 amino acids long. J gave up 5 bases and V 4 bases, and 13 bases lay outside the gene matches. Germline V CDR1 and CDR2: MDHEN, SYDVKM. The CDR3 DNA reads TGTGCCAGCAGTTCCCCCGGGACAGCAGGGAGGACTGAAGCTTTCTTT. Residues: CASSSPGTAGRTEAFF.

This chain connects TRBV6-1 to TRBJ1-4, with D hard to call. This CDR3 is 12 amino acids long. CDR1 is MNHNS, CDR2 SASEGT, per germline. With 3 bases removed from V and 7 bases from J, the gap between germline ends came to 6 bases. Written as DNA, the CDR3 is TGTGCCAGCAGTGAGCCGGGTGAAAAACTGTTTTTT. Translated, it gives CASSEPGEKLFF.

This rearrangement joins TRBV28 to TRBJ1-5; D might be TRBD1 (5 bases). The CDR3 has 16 amino acids. The V end was cut by 7 bases, the J end by 6 bases, with 22 bases between. Germline lookup yields CDR1 MDHEN and CDR2 SYDVKM. CDR3 sequence reads: CASTSPPQGGIQPQHF. DNA of the CDR3: TGTGCCAGCACCTCACCCCCGCAGGGAGGGATTCAGCCCCAGCATTTT. The whole variable domain, remainder taken from reference TRBV28 and TRBJ1-5, is DVKVTQSSRYLVKRTGEKVFLECVQDMDHENMFWYRQDPGLGLRLIYFSYDVKMKEKGDIPEGYSVSREKKERFSLILESASTNQTSMYLCASTSPPQGGIQPQHFGDGTRLSIL.

The chain couples TRBV27 to TRBJ2-1; TRBD2 agrees at 11 bases. This CDR3 contains 16 residues. Germline lookup yields CDR1 MNHEY and CDR2 SMNVEV (reference sequence). The V segment lost 6 bases and the J segment 4 bases; nucleotides outside the gene matches: 8. CDR3 amino acids: CASRSSGRYPYNEQFF. The CDR3 DNA sequence: TGTGCCAGCAGGTCTAGCGGGAGGTATCCTTACAATGAGCAGTTCTTC.

The chain recombines TRBV19 with TRBJ1-2, with unresolved D. The CDR3 runs 15 residues. V gave up 3 bases and J gave up 4 bases, with 15 bases separating them. The germline V gene encodes CDR1 LNHDA and CDR2 SQIVND (reference sequence). CDR3 DNA sequence: TGTGCCAGTAGTATTAAGGTTCAGGTGTTCTATGGCTACACCTTC. It specifies CASSIKVQVFYGYTF.

This chain uses TRBV29-1 with TRBJ2-1, with D uncertain. The CDR3 is 15 amino acids. The germline CDR1 and CDR2 sequences are SQVTM and ANQGSEA. V lost 4 bases and J lost 0, with 13 bases in between. The CDR3 nucleotides read TGCAGCGTTGTTCCTTCTCTCAGCTCCTACAATGAGCAGTTCTTC. Residues: CSVVPSLSSYNEQFF.

The chain carries TRBV24-1 and TRBJ2-7, with TRBD1 as a possible D gene (6 bases). This CDR3 comprises 13 residues. Per the germline V gene, CDR1 is KGHDR and CDR2 is SFDVKD. Trimming shortened V by 3 bases and J by 4 bases, and 9 bases separated the two germline ends. The CDR3 DNA sequence: TGTGCCACCAGTGATCCGCAGGGGTACGAGCAGTACTTC. The encoded protein is CATSDPQGYEQYF.

The chain is built from TRBV4-2 and TRBJ1-3, with no clear D. The CDR3 is 16 amino acids. Germline V gives CDR1 LGHNA, CDR2 YNFKEQ. V was cut by 3 bases and J by 0 bases, with 12 bases left in between. The CDR3 reads CASSQTRRSSGNTIYF. The CDR3, as DNA: TGTGCCAGCAGCCAGACTAGACGGTCCTCTGGAAACACCATATATTTT.

This chain uses TRBV4-1 with TRBJ2-1, with 8 bases identical to TRBD2. After removal of 1 base from V and 7 bases from J, the junction contained 6 bases not matched to a gene. CDR1 is MGHRA, CDR2 YSYEKL, per germline. CDR3 size: 15 residues. CDR3 loop: CASSQGLSSGNEQFF. For the CDR3, the DNA is TGCGCCAGCAGCCAAGGTCTCTCTAGCGGGAATGAGCAGTTCTTC.

This sequence joins TRBV5-1 and TRBJ1-1, with unresolved D. The CDR3 sequence is 13 residues long. Trimming took off 0 bases at V and 5 bases at J, with 8 bases between the two ends. From germline, CDR1 is SGHRS and CDR2 YFSETQ. The CDR3 spells CASSLVGSTEAFF. In DNA form, the CDR3 reads TGCGCCAGCAGCTTGGTAGGGAGTACTGAAGCTTTCTTT.

The chain is built from TRBV29-1 and TRBJ1-2, with 7 nucleotides matching TRBD1. Per germline, CDR1 SQVTM and CDR2 ANQGSEA. This CDR3 has 12 amino acids. V shed 6 bases, J shed 2 bases, and the junction held 3 bases outside the gene matches. The chain's CDR3 is CSVGQSNYGYTF. The CDR3 nucleotides read TGCAGCGTGGGACAGTCCAACTATGGCTACACCTTC.

The V gene is TRBV10-2, the J gene TRBJ1-2; D not certain. Germline V gene sequence: CDR1 WSHSY, CDR2 SAAADI. Deletions cut 1 base from V and 0 bases from J, with 9 bases between. CDR3 length equals 15 residues. The CDR3 DNA is TGCGCCAGCAGTGAGTGGCTCAGTCCTAACTATGGCTACACCTTC. It encodes CASSEWLSPNYGYTF.

This chain connects TRBV5-1 to TRBJ2-6, with TRBD1 matching over 9 bases. The CDR3 is made up of 16 amino acids. Unmatched junction bases numbered 1, after V lost 3 bases and J lost 0 bases. The germline V gene encodes CDR1 SGHRS and CDR2 YFSETQ. CDR3 residues: CASSWTGASGANVLTF. The CDR3 DNA is TGCGCCAGCAGCTGGACAGGGGCCTCTGGGGCCAACGTCCTGACTTTC.

The chain recombines TRBV6-5 with TRBJ1-2; 8 bases agree with TRBD1. The junction had 7 bases not matched to a gene; V was cut back by 6 bases and J by 7 bases. CDR1 MNHEY and CDR2 SVGAGI come from the germline V gene. This CDR3 region has 13 residues. DNA for the CDR3: TGTGCCAGCAGCCAGCAGGGGGCGGGTGGCTACACCTTC. Its protein product is CASSQQGAGGYTF.

The rearrangement joins TRBV18 to TRBJ1-5; D might be TRBD1 (6 bases). The CDR3 length is 15 residues. V gave up 1 base and J gave up 7 bases, with 14 bases separating them. Germline assignment: CDR1 KGHSH and CDR2 LQKENI. The CDR3 DNA is TGTGCCAGCTCACCACTCCAGGGGAGCGGCCAGCCCCAGCATTTT. It yields the protein CASSPLQGSGQPQHF.

The chain couples TRBV2 to TRBJ1-4, with a tentative D call TRBD1 (5 bases). This CDR3 is 13 amino acids long. The V gene lost 6 bases and the J gene lost 8 bases, with 13 bases spanning the gap. The germline V gene has CDR1 SNHLY and CDR2 FYNNEI. The DNA of the CDR3 is TGTGCCAGCAGGTGGCAGGGCAGAGAAAAACTGTTTTTT. Protein sequence: CASRWQGREKLFF.

The V gene is TRBV7-9, the J gene TRBJ1-4; a weak D match, TRBD1 (5 bases). Germline V gene sequence: CDR1 SEHNR, CDR2 FQNEAQ (reference sequence). V lost 1 base and J lost 3, with 6 bases in between. The CDR3 sequence is 14 residues long. This CDR3 reads CASSLGGANEKLFF. The CDR3 coding sequence is TGTGCCAGCAGCTTAGGGGGGGCTAATGAAAAACTGTTTTTT.

This clone was recorded a few times. V is TRBV7-6 and J is TRBJ2-5, with D perhaps TRBD1 (5 bases). Trimming removed 5 bases from V and 1 base from J, with 11 bases in between. CDR3 length: 14 residues. The germline V gene has CDR1 SGHVS and CDR2 FNYEAQ. CDR3 sequence reads: CASSPQGLQETQYF. DNA for the CDR3: TGTGCCAGCAGCCCTCAGGGCCTCCAAGAGACCCAGTACTTC.

The chain combines TRBV30 with TRBJ2-1; 7 bases agree with TRBD2. CDR3 size: 14 residues. V lost 2 bases to trimming and J lost 4 bases; unmatched junction nucleotides: 5. The V gene's germline CDR1 is GTSNPN and CDR2 SVGIG (reference sequence). The CDR3 region has the DNA TGTGCCTGGAGTAGAAGCGGGGTATACAATGAGCAGTTCTTC. It yields the protein CAWSRSGVYNEQFF.